This T cell receptor beta chain comes out of a study of blood T cell repertoires in COVID-19. Study background: Researchers got acute and convalescent COVID-19 samples from the United States, Italy and Spain.

Per the study methods: Cell counts per sample came from amplifying reference gene primers. The assay was immunoSEQ multiplex PCR, and TCRdb's table has in-frame clones only and misses some. V and J calls plus clone size are reproduced from that table; the DNA served to infer D and trimming. The sample comprises 200,000 to 250,000 clones, roughly 90% of which are singletons, and over 3% rests with the top ten. CDR1 and CDR2 (germline): SGDLS, YYNGEE. The junction had 7 bases not matched to a gene; V was cut back by 3 bases and J by 3 bases. This CDR3 region has 15 residues. Which cohort a participant joined came from the clinical history participants gave.

Sequencing was done on a sample of PBMCs or T cells enriched from blood (not recorded which). This chain links TRBV9 with TRBJ1-1, with 8 bases fitting TRBD1. This receptor was obtained from a woman aged 40 to 50 with acute COVID-19. CDR3 sequence reads: CASSAQDRVDTEAFF. The CDR3 nucleotides are TGTGCCAGCAGCGCCCAGGACAGGGTTGACACTGAAGCTTTCTTT.